This T cell receptor (beta chain) came from a study of cytomegalovirus exposure and HLA in healthy donors. In the case of this clone: The antigen is undetermined.

Regarding the study as a whole: Researchers left out some V segments, among them TRBV6-2 and TRBV6-3, as indistinguishable. High specificity and sensitivity for cytomegalovirus status were reported for the classifier.

V lost 8 bases, J lost 7 bases, and 6 bases lay in between. The CDR3 covers 10 residues. Germline V lookup: CDR1 MGHRA, CDR2 YSYEKL. The study ran its PCR with 60 Vbeta and 13 Jbeta primers. Per the original methods: Around 80 million unique TCR beta chains, some 9.9 million of them shared, were counted by a later analysis. Clones were read by immunoSEQ multiplex PCR, and TCRdb kept only the in-frame ones, dropping some. V, J and clone size reflect that table, while D and trimming were determined from the DNA. Of some 250,000 clones listed, more than 75% are singletons. Sequenced: PBMCs. The sequence came from a woman in her thirties or forties in good health and CMV-seropositive. The chain uses TRBV4-1 and TRBJ1-3; D uncertain. The CDR3 reads CASGRNTIYF. The CDR3 DNA is TGCGCCAGCGGGAGGAACACCATATATTTT.